This TCR beta chain comes out of a study of shared clonotypes between healthy human individuals. Turning to the study itself: Per donor, CD8 memory used one plate, CD8 naive used two, CD4 memory used three and CD4 naive used three.

TCRdb's table, derived via immunoSEQ multiplex PCR, lists solely in-frame clones and lacks some. Of 550,000 to 750,000 clones listed, about 92% were seen once; the top ten hold approximately 22%. As defined, naive CD8 cells were CD45RO-negative and positively selected for CCR7, with terminally differentiated effector memory CD45RA+ cells excluded. Nashville, Tennessee was home to all donors, who were Caucasian adults. Germline V gene lookup returns CDR1 SQVTM and CDR2 ANQGSEA. The CDR3 has 13 residues. Trimming shortened V by 4 bases and J by 7 bases, and 16 bases separated the two germline ends. The J gene is TRBJ1-2, the V gene TRBV29-1; D might be TRBD1 (6 bases). The material sequenced was naive CD8+ T cells sorted from blood. This receptor was identified in a man aged 25 to 40 in good health. CDR3 DNA: TGCAGCGTTGCAACCAGGGGCGCAGGTGGCTACACCTTC. It translates to CSVATRGAGGYTF.